This entry describes one T cell receptor beta chain. What it recognizes is unknown. This entry comes from a study of beta chain features in type 1 diabetes. Overall study context: Healthy donors and patients showed comparable age, gender and cell yields. Study observations and caveats: Moderate but significant shortening of TCRB CDR3s was recorded in all four CD4+ subsets from Type 1 diabetes patients.

Expressed TCRB transcripts were sequenced because the entire RNA isolate underwent reverse transcription. Measured with immunoSEQ multiplex PCR; TCRdb has only the in-frame clones, and not every one. The sample has under 150,000 clones, roughly 17% seen once; the top ten hold around 2.5%. It was via CD45RO/CCR7/CD25/CD127/CD95/CD27 that CD4+ naive, central memory, regulatory and stem cell-like memory cells were sorted. Germline lookup yields CDR1 SNHLY and CDR2 FYNNEI. V was trimmed by 1 base and J by 8 bases, leaving 6 bases between them. This CDR3 has 13 amino acids. The source material was central memory CD4+ T cells from blood. The TCR sequence derives from a man in his late teens or twenties with type 1 diabetes. The J gene is TRBJ1-6, the V gene TRBV2; D gene unclear. CDR3: CASSEERYSPLHF. CDR3 DNA sequence: TGTGCCAGCAGTGAAGAGCGGTATTCACCCCTCCACTTT.